The clone carrying this TCR beta chain was detected ten times or more. Its antigen is currently unknown. The sample is drawn from a study of CD8 T cells in ankylosing spondylitis. Study observations and caveats: Both synovial fluid and blood in reactive arthritis had previously been reported to carry some motif variants.

Germline CDR1 reads DFQATT; CDR2 reads SNEGSKA (reference sequence). Losses at the gene ends were 6 bases for V and 6 bases for J; bases not matched to a gene: 10. This CDR3 comprises 14 residues. One entry per CDR3 protein, called by TCRdb with MiXCR from the 5' RACE reads. The data show over 60,000 distinct CDR3 sequences, over 4% seen once. The specimen sequenced was blood, either unsorted or a sorted T cell fraction (not recorded which). This receptor was identified in a male donor with ankylosing spondylitis or in good health (not recorded which). The chain joins TRBV20-1 to TRBJ2-1, with 8 bases fitting TRBD1. The CDR3 DNA sequence: TGCAGTGCATCCCCGGGACAGGAGGGCAATGAGCAGTTCTTC. Translation: CSASPGQEGNEQFF.